This T cell receptor beta chain is drawn from a study of Graves' ophthalmopathy and Graves' hyperthyroidism. Study-wide results and caveats: A model built from 13 signatures distinguished ophthalmopathy from stable hyperthyroidism with around 91% sensitivity and about 80% specificity. The study's model predicted ophthalmopathy progression at about 68% sensitivity and 72% to 75% specificity.

Each diagnosis was determined on the basis of clinical symptoms, serum thyroxine, TRAb, thyroid ultrasound and orbital computed tomography. From fresh peripheral blood, around 11 ml in volume, the PBMCs were obtained. This clonotype came up many times. Its specificity is unknown. Using RNA transcripts, the TCR beta CDR3 regions were amplified. RT-PCR was first run with HTBI primers, then multiplex PCR in a second round. Each CDR3 protein gets one entry after TCRdb re-called the multiplex PCR reads with MiXCR. The sample yields some 350,000 distinct CDR3 sequences, about 18% seen once. Per germline, CDR1 SGHTA and CDR2 FQGNSA. V lost 4 bases and J lost 0, with 10 bases in between. CDR3 size: 14 residues.

This receptor was obtained from an adult woman with stable Graves' hyperthyroidism. The sequencing input was peripheral blood. This chain links TRBV7-2 with TRBJ2-7; D unclear. CDR3 residues: CASSSLASSYEQYF. The CDR3 nucleotides read TGTGCCAGCAGCTCGCTGGCGTCCTCCTACGAGCAGTACTTC. Together with reference TRBV7-2 and TRBJ2-7, the CDR3 gives the full variable domain: GAGVSQSPSNKVTEKGKDVELRCDPISGHTALYWYRQSLGQGLEFLIYFQGNSAPDKSGLPSDRFSAERTGGSVSTLTIQRTQQEDSAVYLCASSSLASSYEQYFGPGTRLTVT.